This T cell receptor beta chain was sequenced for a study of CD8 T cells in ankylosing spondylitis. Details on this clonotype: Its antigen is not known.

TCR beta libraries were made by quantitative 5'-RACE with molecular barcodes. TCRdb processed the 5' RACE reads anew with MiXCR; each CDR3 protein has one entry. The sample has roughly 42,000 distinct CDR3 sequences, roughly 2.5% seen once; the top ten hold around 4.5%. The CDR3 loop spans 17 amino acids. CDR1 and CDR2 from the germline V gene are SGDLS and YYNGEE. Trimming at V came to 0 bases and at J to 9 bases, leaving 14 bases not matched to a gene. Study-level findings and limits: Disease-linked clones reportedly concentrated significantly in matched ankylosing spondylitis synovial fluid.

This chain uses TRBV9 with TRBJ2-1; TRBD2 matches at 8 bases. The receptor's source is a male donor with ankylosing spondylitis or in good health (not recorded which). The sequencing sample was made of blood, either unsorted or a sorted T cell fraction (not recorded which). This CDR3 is CASSVVEAGAPGGEQFF. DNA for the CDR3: TGTGCCAGCAGCGTAGTAGAAGCGGGAGCCCCCGGCGGTGAGCAGTTCTTC.